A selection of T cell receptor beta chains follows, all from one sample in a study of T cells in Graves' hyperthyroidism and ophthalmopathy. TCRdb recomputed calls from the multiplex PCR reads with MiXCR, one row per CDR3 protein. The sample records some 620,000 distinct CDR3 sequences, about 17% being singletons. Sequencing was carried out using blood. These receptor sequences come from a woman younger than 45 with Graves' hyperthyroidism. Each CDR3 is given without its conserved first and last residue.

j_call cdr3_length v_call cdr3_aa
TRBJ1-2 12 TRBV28 ASNSLVANYGYT
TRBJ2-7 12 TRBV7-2 ASSLEDASYEQY
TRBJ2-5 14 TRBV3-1 ASSQEFGGREETQY
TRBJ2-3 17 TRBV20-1 SAHESSGLAGGPWDTQY
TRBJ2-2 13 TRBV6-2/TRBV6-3 ASRPGTTNTGELF
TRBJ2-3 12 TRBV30 AFGLAESTDTQY
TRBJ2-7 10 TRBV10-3 ATGDRVAEQY
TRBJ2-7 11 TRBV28 ASRATGSYEQY
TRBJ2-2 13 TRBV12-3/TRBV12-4 ASSLGGISTGELF
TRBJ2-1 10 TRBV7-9 ASAGVGGEQF
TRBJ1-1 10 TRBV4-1 ASSHGQGEAF
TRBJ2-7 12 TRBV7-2 ASSGSGKFYEQY
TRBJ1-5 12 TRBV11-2 ASSLAQPNQPQH
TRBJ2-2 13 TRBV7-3 ASSLWASGAGELF
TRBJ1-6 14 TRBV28 ASNHPGDLIRSPLH
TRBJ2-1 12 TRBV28 ASSLGLAGESHF
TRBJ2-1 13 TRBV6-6 ASSYSNLESNEQF
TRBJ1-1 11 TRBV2 ASSEAPSTEAF
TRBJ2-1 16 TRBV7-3 ASSLSSGSEVIGNEQF
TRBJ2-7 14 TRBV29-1 SVKGLAGGQAYEQY
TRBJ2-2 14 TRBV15 ATSRAPRGNTGELF
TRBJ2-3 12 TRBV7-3 ASADRGTTDTQY
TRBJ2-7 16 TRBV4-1 ASSQDPSGAGGDHEQY
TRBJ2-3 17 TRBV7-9 ASSSPVTSGRYSTDTQY
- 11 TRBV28 ASSGTDADTQH
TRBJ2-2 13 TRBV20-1 SAPLARTNTGELF
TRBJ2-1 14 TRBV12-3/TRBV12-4 ASSFAGTGGYNEQF